Following are 21 T cell receptor beta chains from one sample sequenced in a study of shared clonotypes between healthy human individuals. Measured with immunoSEQ multiplex PCR; TCRdb has only the in-frame clones, and not every one. Of about 380,000 clones in the sample, around 96% were seen once. The sequenced sample was memory CD8+ T cells sorted from blood. Subset of the sample: CD45RO+ cells pooled with CCR7-negative TemRA cells. The receptors originated from a man younger than 45 in good health.

This rearrangement joins TRBV5-4 to TRBJ2-3; 13 nucleotides match TRBD2. CDR3 length: 15 amino acids. Germline lookup yields CDR1 SGHNT and CDR2 YYREEE (reference sequence). V dropped 7 bases and J dropped 0; count of bases not matched to a gene: 2. CDR3 coding DNA: TGTGCCAGCGGGACTAGCGGGACCAGCACAGATACGCAGTATTTT. Its translation: CASGTSGTSTDTQYF.

This clone appeared once. The V call is TRBV27, the J call TRBJ2-1, with unresolved D. Trimming removed 6 bases from V and 0 bases from J, with 6 bases in between. There are 13 residues in the CDR3. CDR1 is MNHEY, CDR2 SMNVEV, per germline (reference sequence). CDR3 DNA sequence: TGTGCCAGCAGGGCGGACTCCTACAATGAGCAGTTCTTC. Its protein product is CASRADSYNEQFF.

The gene calls are TRBV4-1 and TRBJ2-7; the match to TRBD2 covers 8 bases. Trimming took 3 bases from V and 6 from J; bases not matched to a gene: 10. Germline V gene lookup returns CDR1 MGHRA and CDR2 YSYEKL. The CDR3 has 15 amino acids. In nucleotides, the CDR3 is TGCGCCAGCAGCCAGACTCCGGGACTAGTTATCGAGCAGTACTTC. This gives the protein CASSQTPGLVIEQYF.

V usage is TRBV6-5 and J usage is TRBJ2-1; 14 positions agree with TRBD2. Germline values: CDR1 MNHEY, CDR2 SVGAGI. J lost 8 bases, V lost 5 bases, and 5 bases had no gene match. The CDR3 runs to 15 residues. CDR3 loop: CASSGTSGSADEQFF. The CDR3 DNA sequence: TGTGCCAGCAGTGGGACTAGCGGGAGTGCCGATGAGCAGTTCTTC.

CDR3 sequence reads: CASSQTGINQPQHF. The CDR3 DNA sequence: TGCGCCAGCAGCCAGACAGGGATTAATCAGCCCCAGCATTTT. V gene TRBV4-1 combines with J gene TRBJ1-5, with 7 bases matching TRBD1. This CDR3 region has 14 residues. V gave up 3 bases and J gave up 4 bases; unmatched junction bases: 3. Germline V gene lookup returns CDR1 MGHRA and CDR2 YSYEKL.

This chain uses TRBV30 with TRBJ1-4; 7 bases are shared with TRBD1. The trim removed 4 bases at V and 4 bases at J, leaving 9 bases unmatched. The CDR3 loop spans 15 amino acids. Germline-derived CDR1 and CDR2 are GTSNPN and SVGIG (reference sequence). The CDR3 region is CAWTRQGLGNEKLFF. CDR3 in DNA: TGTGCCTGGACCCGACAGGGACTGGGTAATGAAAAACTGTTTTTT. The full variable domain, in which reference TRBV30 and TRBJ1-4 provide the parts outside the CDR3, is SQTIHQWPATLVQPVGSPLSLECTVEGTSNPNLYWYRQAAGRGLQLLFYSVGIGQISSEVPQNLSASRPQDRQFILSSKKLLLSDSGFYLCAWTRQGLGNEKLFFGSGTQLSVL.

The chain recombines TRBV29-1 with TRBJ1-2; D possibly corresponds to TRBD1 (6 bases). The germline V and J ends were trimmed by 5 bases and 4 bases, with 17 bases remaining between them. The length of the CDR3 is 14 residues. Germline CDR1 SQVTM, CDR2 ANQGSEA. CDR3 amino acids: CSVTGDNLVYGYTF. The DNA of the CDR3 is TGCAGCGTTACGGGGGACAACCTAGTCTATGGCTACACCTTC.

The chain employs TRBV28 and TRBJ2-7; a weak D match, TRBD2 (5 bases). The germline gives CDR1 MDHEN, CDR2 SYDVKM. The CDR3 sequence is 14 residues long. V gave up 3 bases and J gave up 2 bases, with 11 bases separating them. In nucleotides, the CDR3 is TGTGCCAGCAGTTTGGGCGGAGGCCCCTACGAGCAGTACTTC. It translates to CASSLGGGPYEQYF.

The J gene is TRBJ2-7, the V gene TRBV5-1; possibly TRBD2 for D (5 bases). Trimming shortened V by 0 bases and J by 6 bases, and 7 bases separated the two germline ends. This CDR3 is built from 12 residues. Germline V gene sequence: CDR1 SGHRS, CDR2 YFSETQ. CDR3 nucleotides: TGCGCCAGCAGCTTGGGCAGCGGCGAGCAGTACTTC. This sequence encodes CASSLGSGEQYF.

The chain employs TRBV6-6 and TRBJ2-5; TRBD1 is a possible D gene (5 bases). The germline V gene has CDR1 MNHNY and CDR2 SVGAGI (reference sequence). Trimming removed 2 bases from V and 3 bases from J, with 7 bases in between. The length of the CDR3 is 13 residues. The chain's CDR3 is CASSYRGEETQYF. DNA of the CDR3: TGTGCCAGCAGTTACAGGGGCGAAGAGACCCAGTACTTC.

This chain connects TRBV6-5 to TRBJ1-1, with D perhaps TRBD1 (6 bases). Germline CDR1 MNHEY, CDR2 SVGAGI. V lost 1 base and J 1 base, leaving 10 bases between the germline ends. This CDR3 spans 15 amino acids. CDR3 DNA sequence: TGTGCCAGCAGTTACTTTACGGGGGCGAACACTGAAGCTTTCTTT. Amino acids: CASSYFTGANTEAFF.

This chain joins TRBV10-3 and TRBJ1-2; D remains ambiguous. V dropped 4 bases and J dropped 2 bases, with 8 bases sitting between them. The germline V gene has CDR1 ENHRY and CDR2 SYGVKD. The CDR3 loop spans 13 amino acids. The CDR3 DNA is TGTGCCATCAGTGGGACCCACAACTATGGCTACACCTTC. Amino acid sequence: CAISGTHNYGYTF.

The V call is TRBV4-2, the J call TRBJ2-7, with 12 bases fitting TRBD2. V shed 4 bases and J 3 bases; nucleotides not matched to a gene: 7. The CDR3 runs 16 residues. CDR1 and CDR2 from the germline V gene are LGHNA and YNFKEQ. CDR3 sequence (DNA): TGTGCCAGCAGCCTATCTTCGACTAGCGGGAGCTACGAGCAGTACTTC. This codes for CASSLSSTSGSYEQYF.

The chain joins TRBV4-2 to TRBJ2-7, with D possibly being TRBD1 or TRBD2 (6 bases each). CDR1 LGHNA and CDR2 YNFKEQ come from the germline V gene. V lost 7 bases, J lost 2 bases, and 9 bases lay in between. The CDR3 covers 12 residues. CDR3 sequence (DNA): TGTGCCAGCAAGGGGGGCACCTACGAGCAGTACTTC. Translating gives CASKGGTYEQYF.

The gene calls are TRBV4-1 and TRBJ2-7; D is perhaps TRBD1 or TRBD2 (6 bases each). This CDR3 is built from 13 residues. V shed 4 bases and J shed 4 bases, with 11 bases lying between them. The germline V gene encodes CDR1 MGHRA and CDR2 YSYEKL. The CDR3 loop is CASSPRGEYEQYF. In nucleotides, the CDR3 is TGCGCCAGCAGCCCTAGGGGGGAGTACGAGCAGTACTTC.

This clone was counted a single time. The genes are TRBV18 and TRBJ2-3; D is ambiguous. Germline assignment: CDR1 KGHSH and CDR2 LQKENI. The CDR3 totals 13 residues. The V end was cut by 0 bases, the J end by 6 bases, with 7 bases between. CDR3 in DNA: TGTGCCAGCTCACCACCAGGGATGGATACGCAGTATTTT. This translates into CASSPPGMDTQYF.

V gene TRBV30 combines with J gene TRBJ2-3; D ambiguous. Per germline, CDR1 GTSNPN and CDR2 SVGIG (reference sequence). This CDR3 contains 13 residues. Trimming cost V 0 bases and J 3 bases, with 7 bases left between them. This CDR3 is CAWSVFRTDTQYF. The CDR3, as DNA: TGTGCCTGGAGTGTCTTCCGAACAGATACGCAGTATTTT.

This clone was observed a single time. This chain uses TRBV30 with TRBJ2-2; tentatively, D is TRBD1 (6 bases). Germline CDR1 GTSNPN, CDR2 SVGIG (reference sequence). This CDR3 contains 16 residues. V lost 3 bases and J 2 bases, leaving 16 bases between the germline ends. CDR3 nucleotide sequence: TGTGCCTGGAGGGTGGGGTGGGGACAAAACACCGGGGAGCTGTTTTTT. The encoded protein is CAWRVGWGQNTGELFF.

The rearrangement links TRBV19 to TRBJ2-7, with a weak D call TRBD2 (5 bases). The CDR3 length is 13 residues. Germline V gene data show CDR1 as LNHDA and CDR2 as SQIVND (reference sequence). V lost 1 base and J lost 6, with 10 bases in between. CDR3 protein: CASSIGRGSEQYF. The DNA for the CDR3 is TGTGCCAGTAGTATAGGTCGGGGATCCGAGCAGTACTTC.

This clone was detected once. The J gene is TRBJ1-5, the V gene TRBV28; unclear D gene. In germline, CDR1 is MDHEN, CDR2 SYDVKM. V was pared by 6 bases and J by 5 bases, with 17 bases between. The CDR3 contains 15 residues. DNA of the CDR3: TGTGCCAGCAGCCCCCTGGAAGGCCTGTATCAGCCCCAGCATTTT. It codes for CASSPLEGLYQPQHF.

This chain uses TRBV5-1 with TRBJ2-6; perhaps TRBD2 as D (5 bases). V lost 4 bases and J lost 4, with 9 bases in between. Germline V gives CDR1 SGHRS, CDR2 YFSETQ. The CDR3 covers 14 residues. CDR3 loop: CASSMRVGANVLTF. The CDR3 DNA reads TGCGCCAGCAGCATGAGGGTGGGGGCCAACGTCCTGACTTTC. The complete variable domain, with remaining parts taken from reference TRBV5-1 and TRBJ2-6, reads KAGVTQTPRYLIKTRGQQVTLSCSPISGHRSVSWYQQTPGQGLQFLFEYFSETQRNKGNFPGRFSGRQFSNSRSEMNVSTLELGDSALYLCASSMRVGANVLTFGAGSRLTVL.